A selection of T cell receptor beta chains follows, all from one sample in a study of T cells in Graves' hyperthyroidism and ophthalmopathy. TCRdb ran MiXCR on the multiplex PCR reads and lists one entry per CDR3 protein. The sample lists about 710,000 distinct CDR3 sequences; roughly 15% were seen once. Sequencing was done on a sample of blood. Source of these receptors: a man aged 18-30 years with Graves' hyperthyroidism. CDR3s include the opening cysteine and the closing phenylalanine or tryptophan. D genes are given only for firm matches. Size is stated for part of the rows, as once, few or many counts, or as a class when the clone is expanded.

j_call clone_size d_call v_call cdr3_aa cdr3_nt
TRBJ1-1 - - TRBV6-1 CASSPQVGEAFF TGTGCCAGCAGTCCTCAGGTGGGGGAAGCTTTCTTT
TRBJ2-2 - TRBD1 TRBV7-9 CASSLIWGTASNTGELFF TGTGCCAGCAGCTTAATCTGGGGGACAGCTTCGAACACCGGGGAGCTGTTTTTT
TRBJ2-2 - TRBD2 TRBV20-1 CSATRGGLNTGELFF TGCAGTGCTACCCGGGGGGGGCTTAACACCGGGGAGCTGTTTTTT
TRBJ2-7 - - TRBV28 CATGSFYEQYF TGTGCCACGGGTTCCTTCTACGAGCAGTACTTC
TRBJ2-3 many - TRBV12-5 CASGLARTGSTDTQYF TGTGCTAGTGGTTTGGCACGAACAGGGAGCACAGATACGCAGTATTTT
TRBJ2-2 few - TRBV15 CATSVRSTGELFF TGTGCCACCAGCGTGAGAAGCACCGGGGAGCTGTTTTTT
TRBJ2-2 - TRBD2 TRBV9 CASSARLAGGQLGELFF TGTGCCAGCAGCGCTAGACTAGCGGGAGGGCAGCTCGGGGAGCTGTTTTTT
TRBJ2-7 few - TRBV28 CASSLLGTSSYEQYF TGTGCCAGCAGTTTATTGGGGACATCCTCCTACGAGCAGTACTTC
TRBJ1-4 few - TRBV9 CASSVGVEGFNEKLFF TGTGCCAGCAGCGTAGGGGTAGAGGGGTTTAATGAAAAACTGTTTTTT
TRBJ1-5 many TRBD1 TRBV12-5 CASGLVGQGPNQPQHF TGTGCTAGTGGTTTGGTCGGACAGGGCCCAAATCAGCCCCAGCATTTT
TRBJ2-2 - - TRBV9 CASSLDRLTGELFF TGTGCCAGCAGCCTTGACAGGCTCACCGGGGAGCTGTTTTTT
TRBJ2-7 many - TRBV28 CASSLLTASRSYEQYF TGTGCCAGCAGTTTATTGACCGCAAGCCGATCCTACGAGCAGTACTTC
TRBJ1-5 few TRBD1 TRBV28 CASSSGQGAHGQPQHF TGTGCCAGCAGTTCTGGACAGGGGGCTCACGGTCAGCCCCAGCATTTT
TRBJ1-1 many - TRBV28 CASSFVLNTEAFF TGTGCCAGCAGTTTTGTCCTGAACACTGAAGCTTTCTTT
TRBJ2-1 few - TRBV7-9 CASSSGQRALYNEQFF TGTGCCAGCAGCAGCGGGCAGCGGGCACTATACAATGAGCAGTTCTTC
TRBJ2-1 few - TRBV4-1 CASSQDGGSYNEQFF TGCGCCAGCAGCCAAGATGGAGGTAGTTACAATGAGCAGTTCTTC
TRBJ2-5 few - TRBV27 CATSPGSQETQYF TGTGCCACCTCACCCGGGTCCCAAGAGACCCAGTACTTC
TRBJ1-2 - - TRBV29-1 CSVAFRAHYGYTF TGCAGCGTTGCCTTCAGGGCGCACTATGGCTACACCTTC
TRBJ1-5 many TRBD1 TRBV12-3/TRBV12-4 CASSRTGESNQPQHF TGTGCCAGCAGCAGGACAGGGGAGAGCAATCAGCCCCAGCATTTT
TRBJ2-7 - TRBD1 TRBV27 CASSSPDRGSYEQYF TGTGCCAGCAGTTCTCCGGACAGGGGCTCCTACGAGCAGTACTTC
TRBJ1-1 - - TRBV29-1 CSVGVRGRGTEAFF TGCAGCGTTGGGGTGCGGGGACGGGGCACTGAAGCTTTCTTT
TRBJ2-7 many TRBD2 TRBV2 CASGTSGYEQYF TGTGCCAGCGGGACTAGCGGCTACGAGCAGTACTTC
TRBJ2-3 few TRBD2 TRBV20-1 CSARPLGGRDRTDTQYF TGCAGTGCTAGACCTCTGGGCGGGAGAGATCGCACAGATACGCAGTATTTT
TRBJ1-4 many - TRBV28 CASSFPGQHEKLFF TGTGCCAGCAGTTTCCCGGGGCAGCATGAAAAACTGTTTTTT
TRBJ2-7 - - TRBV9 CASSVEQGASYEQYF TGTGCCAGCAGCGTAGAGCAAGGGGCCTCCTACGAGCAGTACTTC
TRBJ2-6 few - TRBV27 CASSSQVYGANVLTF TGTGCCAGCAGTTCCCAGGTTTACGGGGCCAACGTCCTGACTTTC
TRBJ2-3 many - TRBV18 CASSPGTANTDTQYF TGTGCCAGCTCACCAGGAACAGCCAACACAGATACGCAGTATTTT
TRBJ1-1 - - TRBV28 CASSQVPAEQYSEAFF TGTGCCAGCAGCCAAGTCCCGGCGGAGCAGTACTCTGAAGCTTTCTTT
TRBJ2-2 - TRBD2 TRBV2 CASSGPAGVAGELFF TGTGCCAGCAGCGGACCAGCGGGAGTCGCCGGGGAGCTGTTTTTT
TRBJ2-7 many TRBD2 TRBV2 CASSEAGGYAYEQYF TGTGCCAGCAGTGAAGCGGGAGGGTATGCCTACGAGCAGTACTTC
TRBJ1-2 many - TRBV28 CASSFGRGGYTF TGTGCCAGCAGTTTTGGGAGGGGAGGCTACACCTTC
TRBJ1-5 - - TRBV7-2 CASSPRGTSNQPQHF TGTGCCAGCAGCCCTAGGGGGACTAGCAATCAGCCCCAGCATTTT
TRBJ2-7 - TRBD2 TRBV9 CASSVGVAGGYEQYF TGTGCCAGCAGCGTAGGGGTAGCGGGAGGCTACGAGCAGTACTTC
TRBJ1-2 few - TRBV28 CASSLGPGSYGYTF TGTGCCAGCAGTTTAGGCCCAGGGTCCTATGGCTACACCTTC
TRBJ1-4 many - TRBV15 CATSPRTRSNEKLFF TGTGCCACCAGCCCTCGAACAAGGAGCAATGAAAAACTGTTTTTT
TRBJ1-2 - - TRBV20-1 CSIGQLRNYGYTF TGCAGTATCGGACAGCTACGAAACTATGGCTACACCTTC
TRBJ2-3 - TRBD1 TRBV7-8 CASSTGTGARAKDTQYF TGTGCCAGCAGCACCGGGACAGGGGCGAGGGCCAAAGATACGCAGTATTTT